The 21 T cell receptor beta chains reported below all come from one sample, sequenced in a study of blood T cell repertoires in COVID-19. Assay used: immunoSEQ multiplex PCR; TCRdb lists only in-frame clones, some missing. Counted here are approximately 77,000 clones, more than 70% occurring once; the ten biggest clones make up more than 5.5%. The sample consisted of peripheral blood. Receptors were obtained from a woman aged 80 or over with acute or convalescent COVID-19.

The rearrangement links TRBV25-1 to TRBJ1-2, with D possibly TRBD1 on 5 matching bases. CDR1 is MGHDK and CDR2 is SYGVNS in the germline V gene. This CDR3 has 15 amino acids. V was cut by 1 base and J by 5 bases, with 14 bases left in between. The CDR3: CASSESGRPGYGYTF. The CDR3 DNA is TGTGCCAGCAGTGAATCAGGGCGACCTGGGTATGGCTACACCTTC.

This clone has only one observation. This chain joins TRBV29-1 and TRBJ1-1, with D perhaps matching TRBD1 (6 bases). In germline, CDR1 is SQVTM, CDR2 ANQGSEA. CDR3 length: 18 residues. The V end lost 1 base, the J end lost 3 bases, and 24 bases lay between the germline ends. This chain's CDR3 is CSVEGTVFLVGDDTEAFF. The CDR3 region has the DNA TGCAGCGTTGAAGGGACAGTCTTTCTGGTCGGGGATGACACTGAAGCTTTCTTT.

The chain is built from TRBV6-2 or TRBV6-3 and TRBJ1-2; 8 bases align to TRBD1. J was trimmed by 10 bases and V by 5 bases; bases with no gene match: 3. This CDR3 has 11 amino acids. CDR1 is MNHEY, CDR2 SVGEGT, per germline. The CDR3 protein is CASSQTGAYTF. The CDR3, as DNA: TGTGCCAGCAGTCAGACAGGGGCCTACACCTTC.

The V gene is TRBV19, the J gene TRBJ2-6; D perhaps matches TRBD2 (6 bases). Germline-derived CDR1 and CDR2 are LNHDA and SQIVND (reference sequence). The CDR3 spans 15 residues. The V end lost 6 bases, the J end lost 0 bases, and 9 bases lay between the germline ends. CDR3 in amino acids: CASRTGDSGANVLTF. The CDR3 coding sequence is TGTGCCAGTAGAACGGGGGACTCTGGGGCCAACGTCCTGACTTTC.

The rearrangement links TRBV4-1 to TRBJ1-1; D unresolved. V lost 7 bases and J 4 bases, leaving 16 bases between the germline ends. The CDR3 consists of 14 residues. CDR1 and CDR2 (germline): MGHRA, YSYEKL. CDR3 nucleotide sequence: TGCGCCAGCAAGGGTCTCCTTCGGGGCACTGAAGCTTTCTTT. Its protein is CASKGLLRGTEAFF.

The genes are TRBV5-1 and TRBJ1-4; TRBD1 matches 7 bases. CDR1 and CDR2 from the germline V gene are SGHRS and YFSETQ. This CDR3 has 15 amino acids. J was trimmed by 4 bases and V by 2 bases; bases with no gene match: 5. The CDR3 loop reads CASSFRQGHNEKLFF. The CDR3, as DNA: TGCGCCAGCAGCTTCAGACAGGGACATAATGAAAAACTGTTTTTT.

This chain's CDR3 is CASSPMAGTGANVLTF. The CDR3 nucleotides are TGTGCCAGCAGCCCCATGGCAGGGACTGGGGCCAACGTCCTGACTTTC. The chain carries TRBV7-3 and TRBJ2-6; possible D gene TRBD1, 5 bases. This CDR3 is 16 amino acids long. Germline V gene lookup returns CDR1 SGHTA and CDR2 FQGTGA. V was clipped by 5 bases and J by 2 bases, with 13 bases between them.

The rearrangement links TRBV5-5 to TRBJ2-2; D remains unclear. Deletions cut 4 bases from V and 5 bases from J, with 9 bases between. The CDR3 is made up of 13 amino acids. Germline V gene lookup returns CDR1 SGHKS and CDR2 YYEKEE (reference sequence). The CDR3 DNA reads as TGTGCCAGCAGCCCAGGTTTTACCGGGGAGCTGTTTTTT. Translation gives CASSPGFTGELFF. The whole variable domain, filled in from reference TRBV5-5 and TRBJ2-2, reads DAGVTQSPTHLIKTRGQQVTLRCSPISGHKSVSWYQQVLGQGPQFIFQYYEKEERGRGNFPDRFSARQFPNYSSELNVNALLLGDSALYLCASSPGFTGELFFGEGSRLTVL.

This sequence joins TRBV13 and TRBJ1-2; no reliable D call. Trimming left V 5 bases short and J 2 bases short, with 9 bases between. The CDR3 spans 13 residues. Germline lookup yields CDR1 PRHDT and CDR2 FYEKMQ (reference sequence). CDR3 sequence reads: CASSIRGNYGYTF. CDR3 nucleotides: TGTGCCAGCAGCATCCGGGGAAACTATGGCTACACCTTC.

As DNA, the CDR3 is TGTGCCAGCGGTCGACAGGTAGGGAACTACGAGCAGTACTTC. Translation gives CASGRQVGNYEQYF. The rearrangement uses TRBV6-5 and TRBJ2-7; weak D call: TRBD1 (6 bases). Trimming shortened V by 8 bases and J by 3 bases, and 17 bases separated the two germline ends. Looked up from germline, CDR1 is MNHEY and CDR2 is SVGAGI. The CDR3 extends over 14 amino acids.

This CDR3 is CASIEQGFNQPQHF. The CDR3 DNA reads as TGTGCCAGTATCGAACAGGGTTTCAATCAGCCCCAGCATTTT. The chain carries TRBV19 and TRBJ1-5; TRBD1 is a possible D gene (6 bases). There are 14 residues in the CDR3. Germline values: CDR1 LNHDA, CDR2 SQIVND (reference sequence). Trimming stripped 7 bases from V and 3 bases from J, with 13 bases between.

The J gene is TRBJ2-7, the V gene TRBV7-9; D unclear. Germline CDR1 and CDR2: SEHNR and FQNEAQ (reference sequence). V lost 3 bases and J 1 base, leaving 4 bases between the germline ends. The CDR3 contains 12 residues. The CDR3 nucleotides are TGTGCCAGCAGCTTCAGTTCCTACGAGCAGTACTTC. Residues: CASSFSSYEQYF.

Here the CDR3 DNA reads TGTGCCACCAGCAGAGATCGGGGACAGGGCTACGAGCAGTACTTC. Translation: CATSRDRGQGYEQYF. This chain links TRBV15 with TRBJ2-7; TRBD1 aligns across 9 bases. Germline V gene sequence: CDR1 LNHNV, CDR2 YYDKDF (reference sequence). The ends lost 0 bases at V and 3 bases at J; junction bases unmatched: 3. The CDR3 totals 15 residues.

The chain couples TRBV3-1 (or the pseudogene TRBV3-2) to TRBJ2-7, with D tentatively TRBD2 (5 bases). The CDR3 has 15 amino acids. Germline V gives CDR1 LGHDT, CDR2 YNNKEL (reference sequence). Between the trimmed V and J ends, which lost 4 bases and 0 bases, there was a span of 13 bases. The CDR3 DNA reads TGTGCCAGCAGCCTCAAGCGGACGAGCTCCTACGAGCAGTACTTC. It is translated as CASSLKRTSSYEQYF.

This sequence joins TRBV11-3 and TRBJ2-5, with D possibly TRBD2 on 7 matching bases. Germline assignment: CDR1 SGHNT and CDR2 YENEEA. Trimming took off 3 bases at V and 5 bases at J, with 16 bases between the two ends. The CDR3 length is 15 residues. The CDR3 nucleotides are TGTGCCAGCAGCTTGTATTCGGGGGGCGGCGAGACCCAGTACTTC. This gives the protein CASSLYSGGGETQYF. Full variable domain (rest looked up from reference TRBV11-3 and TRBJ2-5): EAGVVQSPRYKIIEKKQPVAFWCNPISGHNTLYWYLQNLGQGPELLIRYENEEAVDDSQLPKDRFSAERLKGVDSTLKIQPAELGDSAVYLCASSLYSGGGETQYFGPGTRLLVL.

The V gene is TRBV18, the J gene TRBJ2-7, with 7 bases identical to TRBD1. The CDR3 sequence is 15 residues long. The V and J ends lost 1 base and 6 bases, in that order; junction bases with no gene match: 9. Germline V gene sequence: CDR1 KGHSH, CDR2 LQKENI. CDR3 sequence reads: CASSPQRDSYLEQYF. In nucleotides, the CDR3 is TGTGCCAGCTCACCACAAAGGGACAGCTATCTCGAGCAGTACTTC.

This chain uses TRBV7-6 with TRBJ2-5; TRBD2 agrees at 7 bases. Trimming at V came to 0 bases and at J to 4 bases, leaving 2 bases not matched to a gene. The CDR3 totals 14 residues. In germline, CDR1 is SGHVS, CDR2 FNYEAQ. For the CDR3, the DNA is TGTGCCAGCAGCTTAGCGCGACTAGCAGAGACCCAGTACTTC. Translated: CASSLARLAETQYF.

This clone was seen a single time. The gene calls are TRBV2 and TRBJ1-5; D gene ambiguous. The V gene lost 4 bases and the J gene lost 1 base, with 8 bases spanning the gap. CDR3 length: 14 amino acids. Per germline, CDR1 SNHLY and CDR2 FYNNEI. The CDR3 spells CASSVGGSNQPQHF. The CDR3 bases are TGTGCCAGCAGTGTAGGAGGGAGCAATCAGCCCCAGCATTTT.

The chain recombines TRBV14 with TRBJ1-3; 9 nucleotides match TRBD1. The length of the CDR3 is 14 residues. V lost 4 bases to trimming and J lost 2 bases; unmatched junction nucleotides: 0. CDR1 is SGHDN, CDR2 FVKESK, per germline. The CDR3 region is CASSRTGAGNTIYF. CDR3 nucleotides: TGTGCCAGCAGCCGGACAGGGGCTGGAAACACCATATATTTT.

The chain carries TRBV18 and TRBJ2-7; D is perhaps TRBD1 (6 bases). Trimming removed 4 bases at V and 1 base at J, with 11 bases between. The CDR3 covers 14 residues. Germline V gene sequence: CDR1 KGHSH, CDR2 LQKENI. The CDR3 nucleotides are TGTGCCAGCTCACGGGGGCAGGGTTCCTACGAGCAGTACTTC. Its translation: CASSRGQGSYEQYF.

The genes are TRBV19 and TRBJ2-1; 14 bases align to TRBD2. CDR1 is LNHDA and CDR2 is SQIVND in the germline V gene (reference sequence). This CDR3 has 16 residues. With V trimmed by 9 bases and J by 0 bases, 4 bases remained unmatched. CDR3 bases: TGTGCCAGCCGGACTAGCGGGAGGTCCTCCTACAATGAGCAGTTCTTC. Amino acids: CASRTSGRSSYNEQFF.